Only a few counts were recorded for the clone carrying this T cell receptor (beta chain). The data were obtained in a study of cytomegalovirus exposure and HLA in healthy donors. This table comes from immunoSEQ multiplex PCR, and its TCRdb copy is limited to in-frame clones, with some not included. Here the sample spans fewer than 120,000 clones, approximately 89% being singletons. The CDR3 sequence is 14 residues long. V was pared by 6 bases and J by 4 bases, with 7 bases of the junction left unmatched. Germline V lookup: CDR1 SEHNR, CDR2 FQNEAQ (reference sequence). This sequence originates from a woman aged 18-29 years in good health and CMV-seronegative. The chain combines TRBV7-9 with TRBJ2-3; 7 nucleotides align to TRBD2. Sequences were obtained from PBMCs. The CDR3 DNA reads TGTGCCAGCAGAAGGGGAGGGCCATCAGATACGCAGTATTTT. Protein product: CASRRGGPSDTQYF.